Many counts were recorded for the clone carrying this TCR beta chain. The time point here: newly diagnosed GD, antithyroid drugs for less than 3 months. Construction of the TCR library relied on RNA isolated from PBMCs. CDR3 size: 18 residues. Trimming took 5 bases from V and 4 from J; bases not matched to a gene: 15. Germline CDR1 is SGHTA and CDR2 is FQGNSA. Libraries of TCR beta came from iRepertoire HTBI primers plus Arm-PCR of CDR3 regions. MiXCR, applied by TCRdb to the multiplex PCR reads, yields one record per CDR3 protein. The sample has about 430,000 distinct CDR3 sequences, over 14% seen once. This entry is derived from a study of regulatory T cells in long-lasting Graves disease. These data are also associated with another study on T cells in Graves' hyperthyroidism and ophthalmopathy.

This receptor was taken from a woman in her forties with Graves disease. The material sequenced was peripheral blood mononuclear cells (PBMCs), taken at new diagnosis, from a patient treated with antithyroid drugs. The chain uses TRBV7-2 and TRBJ2-1; TRBD1 agrees at 9 bases. Written as DNA, the CDR3 is TGTGCCAGCAGCACGAAGCGGGGAGGGGGACAGGGATACAATGAGCAGTTCTTC. Translation: CASSTKRGGGQGYNEQFF.